This section outlines one TCR beta chain sequence together with its context. What it binds is not known. This specimen comes from a study of Ad26.COV2.S vaccination and SARS-CoV-2 variants. Study-wide points: Those who received vaccine or placebo ended up with similar non-spike TCR breadth.

The CDR3 contains 15 residues. Germline CDR1 is SGHVS and CDR2 is FQNEAQ. The V gene lost 1 base and the J gene lost 6 bases, with 16 bases spanning the gap. This sample's treatment: some 19 received Ad26.COV2.S at low or high dose, single or two shots; about 5 received placebo; per-sample allocation not given. Specimen acquisition occurred on day 63 following the initial vaccine or placebo injection. The assay was immunoSEQ multiplex PCR, and TCRdb's table has in-frame clones only and misses some. The profile shows approximately 420,000 clones, 70% to 90% of them singletons. This chain joins TRBV7-8 and TRBJ2-7, with D perhaps matching TRBD1 or TRBD2 (6 bases each). The receptor's source is a person between 18 and 59 years old who received the Ad26.COV2.S COVID-19 vaccine or a placebo. Sequencing used peripheral blood, obtained in a trial of Ad26.COV2.S vaccine versus placebo. CDR3 coding DNA: TGTGCCAGCAGCTTAGAGTACAGGTCGGGGGCCGAGCAGTACTTC. Its protein is CASSLEYRSGAEQYF.